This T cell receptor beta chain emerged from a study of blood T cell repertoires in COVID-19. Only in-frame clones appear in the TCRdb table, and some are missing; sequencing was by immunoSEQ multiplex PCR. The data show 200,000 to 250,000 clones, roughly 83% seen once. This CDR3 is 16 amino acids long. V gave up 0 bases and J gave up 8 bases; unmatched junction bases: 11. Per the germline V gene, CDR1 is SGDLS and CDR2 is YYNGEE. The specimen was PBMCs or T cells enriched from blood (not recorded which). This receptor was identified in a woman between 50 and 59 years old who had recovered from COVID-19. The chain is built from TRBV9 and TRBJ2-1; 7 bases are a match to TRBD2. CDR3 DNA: TGTGCCAGCAGCGTAGATGGACTAGTGGATTTGGATGAGCAGTTCTTC. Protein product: CASSVDGLVDLDEQFF.